This paragraph reports one TCR beta chain. Antigen specificity is unknown. CDR1 is SGDLS, CDR2 YYNGEE, per germline. The CDR3 extends over 15 amino acids. The V gene lost 0 bases and the J gene lost 4 bases, with 12 bases spanning the gap. For sorted subsets, 150 to 200 ng DNA per replicate equaled roughly 29,000 T cell genomes. Clones were read by immunoSEQ multiplex PCR, and TCRdb kept only the in-frame ones, dropping some. The sample lists about 1.4 million clones, about 96% occurring once. This sample is part of a study of shared clonotypes between healthy human individuals. The study's findings and limits: Incomplete sequencing of sorted subsets was indicated by rarefaction despite large depth.

The specimen sequenced was naive CD4+ T cells sorted from blood. The subset: CD45RA+ positively selected. The sequence came from a young man in good health. This chain links TRBV9 with TRBJ2-3, with D possibly matching TRBD2 (5 bases). The CDR3 bases are TGTGCCAGCAGCGTAGAGGGAGTCGCGGCAGATACGCAGTATTTT. Its translation is CASSVEGVAADTQYF.